The sequence of this T cell receptor (beta chain) was determined in a study of radiotherapy plus CTLA-4 blockade in lung cancer. As for the study in general: 15% to 20% of enrolled patients responded objectively, and approximately 34% had disease control. The study's findings and limits: Expansion in blood of tumor-derived TCR clones was seen after radiotherapy plus ipilimumab.

The sample holds a few counts of this clone. Antigen unknown. The trim removed 1 base at V and 6 bases at J, leaving 3 bases unmatched. CDR3 length: 14 residues. Germline V lookup: CDR1 SGHVS, CDR2 FQNEAQ. The protocol was immunoSEQ multiplex PCR, while the TCRdb copy is restricted to in-frame clones and leaves out a portion. The table shows about 60,000 clones, with about 80% occurring only once. This material consisted of peripheral blood, taken from a patient treated with radiotherapy plus ipilimumab. This TCR came from a human donor with non-small cell lung cancer who had a partial response to radiotherapy plus ipilimumab. The rearrangement links TRBV7-8 to TRBJ2-1; 7 bases map to TRBD2. CDR3 residues: CASSLVWGGNEQFF. CDR3 coding DNA: TGTGCCAGCAGCTTAGTGTGGGGGGGCAATGAGCAGTTCTTC.